This TCR beta chain derives from a study of cytomegalovirus exposure and HLA in healthy donors (dated by TCRdb to 2016 to 2017). A note on the overall study: An earlier analysis of several hundred of the donors reported over 250 Gb of sequence data and 117 million unique TCR beta sequences obtained from 180 million or so T cells. An early release covering roughly 580 HLA-typed donors comprised 250 to 350 gigabases of sequencing data and 65 million to 100 million unique TCR sequences. Among the approximately 430 genotyped donors, 75% to 90% belonged to the genetic ancestry cluster associated with self-reported Caucasian donors. The study aimed to test whether cataloging public T cell receptors could reveal signatures of past pathogen exposure. The study profiled the T cell repertoires of under 700 subjects by immunosequencing and related them to cytomegalovirus serostatus. A separate validation cohort of some 130 different subjects was used in addition to the approximately 700-subject first cohort. To predict cytomegalovirus infection status, the study combined high-throughput TCR immunosequencing, statistical association of individual TCRs with disease status, and machine learning. A later analysis re-examined previously published TCR beta repertoires from more than 600 donors and added high-resolution HLA genotyping to investigate patterns of TCR occurrence. In the later analysis, no new phenotypic data were used to find candidate immune exposures; instead, reliance was placed on TCR beta sequences and their occurrence across donors. In an earlier analysis of about 590 of the donors, high-throughput TCR beta sequencing was used to judge whether each TCR beta V gene segment behaved as functional or pseudogenic. Donor age, sex, ethnicity and CMV serostatus were compiled together with the repertoire data. A later genetic analysis took genome-wide SNP genotypes for about 65% of the 666 donors and used that subset as a discovery cohort. Every repertoire in the discovery cohort had been generated on one and the same sequencing platform. HLA typing included class I and class II loci at four-digit resolution. Typing coverage differed by locus: A, B, C, DRB1 and DQB1 were typed in roughly 620-640 donors, DQA1 in 500 to 550, DPA1 in nearly 610, and DPB1 in 450 to 480. Five DR-DQ haplotypes were handled as single units for association and clustering, since linkage in the cohort was strong. Across 398 genotyped donors of the cohort, an average of 235,054 unique TCR beta nucleotide sequences per donor were sequenced, and around 20% of those sequences were non-productive.

The library was built by means of the immunoSEQ multiplex PCR assay. A mixture of 60 forward primers for TCR Vbeta segments and 13 reverse primers for TCR Jbeta segments was used in the multiplex PCR. A multiplex PCR assay on genomic DNA amplified the CDR3 region of rearranged TCR beta genes. Amplified TCR beta libraries were sequenced as 87-base-pair reads on the Illumina HiSeq System. In the authors' own workflow: Across the roughly 600 repertoires, a later analysis counted tens of millions of unique TCR beta chains, approximately 12 million of which were shared by at least two donors. Raw reads were error-corrected and collapsed into unique sequences by a nearest-neighbor algorithm in which closely related sequences were merged to remove PCR and sequencing errors. Alignment of CDR3 sequences to IMGT reference sequences was used to assign V, D and J gene segments. For a sequence to be retained, a match of at least six nucleotides to both a V gene segment and a J gene segment was required. Rearrangements were classified as productive when the CDR3 lacked stop codons and remained in frame with V and J, and all other rearrangements were classified as non-productive. CDR3 was defined by IMGT convention, running from the second conserved V-encoded cysteine to the conserved J-encoded phenylalanine. The earlier analysis of some 600 of the donors excluded sequences that lacked an unambiguous match to a single V gene segment. In an earlier analysis of approximately 550 of the donors, V segments were called functional above 56.7% productive rearrangements and were called segregating when the between-donor standard deviation exceeded 5%. A statistical classification framework was developed to diagnose cytomegalovirus status using the catalog of TCR beta chain sequences. A later analysis assigned V and J genes by comparing TCR nucleotide sequences with IMGT/GENE-DB human TR gene sequences. In a later analysis, CDR3 sequences and most-parsimonious VDJ recombination scenarios were assigned using the TCRdist pipeline. In a later analysis, each TCR beta chain was defined by its CDR3 amino acid sequence together with its V-gene family, and reads lacking a unique V-gene family were excluded. To address suspected cross-contamination and a sequencing artifact, a later analysis removed over 500 highly shared, low-generation-probability nucleotide sequences. In a later analysis, a clonal expansion index was calculated for each public chain from normalized within-repertoire ranks of inferred template counts. In a later analysis, generation probabilities were computed with a VDJ recombination model fitted to out-of-frame rearrangements, and the resulting probabilities were checked against IGoR. A later analysis scored TCR-TCR, TCR-HLA and TCR-CMV co-occurrence with hypergeometric tests, applying a repertoire-size bias correction to TCR pairs. A later analysis estimated false discovery rates by permuting HLA or CMV assignments 20 times. In a later analysis, co-occurring TCRs were grouped with DBSCAN, and TCRdist sequence similarity was added when clustering was performed within HLA-allele-positive subsets. Co-occurrence clustering excluded repertoires with fewer than 30,000 or more than 120,000 public chains, plus five with anomalous nucleotide sharing. In its TCRdb copy, this immuneACCESS table keeps in-frame sequences only and misses some clones. Where compared with another copy, unresolved V genes explain less than half of these, and the others have no known cause. From that table come the V and J calls and clone size; the DNA was used to work out D and trimming. The sample's records list around 100,000 clones. The ten largest clones add up to about 4% of the sample.

Counted from cysteine to phenylalanine, this CDR3 has 18 amino acids. Left in the record is the CDR3 DNA by itself, 54 bases read in frame from the first base. CDR1 and CDR2, per the germline V gene, are MDHEN and SYDVKM. Unmatched junction bases come to 14, with V trimmed by 4 bases and J by 0 bases. Results and caveats for the whole study, not just this receptor: In a later analysis, several top co-occurrence clusters were reported to appear linked to parvovirus B19, influenza, CMV and Epstein-Barr virus. The only immune exposure information available for the cohort was CMV serostatus. An association between a missense DCLRE1C variant and V-gene and J-gene trimming of TCR beta chains was found in a later genetic analysis and replicated in an independent cohort. In an earlier analysis of approximately 590 of the donors, most TCR beta V segments were observed in productive rearrangements about 90% or about 30% of the time, broadly matching IMGT annotations. Cytomegalovirus status was reported to be diagnosed by the classifier with high specificity and sensitivity in both the original and validation cohorts. Sequencing depth was assumed to be roughly uniform across donors in the presence/absence analyses, though that assumption may not hold. In a later analysis, TCR association rates were found to vary across HLA loci, with the most associated TCRs seen for DRB1 alleles and the fewest for HLA-C alleles. Some IMGT-functional V segments, including TRBV6-2 and TRBV6-3, could not be told apart with the 87-base-pair reads, so those segments were excluded. A total of fewer than 200 TCR beta chains were listed by the study as associated with cytomegalovirus. HLA typing was unavailable for some donors at each locus, so association tests used only the typed subset. In a later analysis, most CMV-associated TCR beta chains were found to appear HLA-restricted, with HLA associations seemingly driven largely by CMV exposure. Because counts were too low, 15 to 20 rarely observed V segments, including chromosome 9 orphons, were excluded from the earlier analysis of some 540 of the donors. Assigning TCR associations to individual alleles was difficult when HLA alleles, especially DR and DQ, strongly co-occurred. While some public TCRs were present in many individuals, most TCR sequences turned up only very rarely across donors. A later analysis found that HLA-associated TCR beta chains were more clonally expanded and had lower generation probabilities than equally common non-associated chains. In a later genetic analysis, fewer N-insertions in productive TCRs were reported among donors in an Asian-associated ancestry cluster than the approximately 710-donor mean. The authors suggested that the approach could potentially be extended to other disease states and immunological phenotypes. At a false discovery rate of 0.05, a later analysis linked about 17,000 TCR beta sequences to specific HLA alleles. A further reported finding was that TCR beta sequences accurately predicted the HLA-A and HLA-B alleles for most subjects in the first cohort. Only TCR beta chains were sequenced in this cohort, and the absence of alpha or paired-chain data limited detectable features. Three of the identified cytomegalovirus-associated TCR beta chains were confirmed in vitro to be specific for cytomegalovirus antigens. The sequencing pipeline was judged likely to have produced a cluster of highly shared sequence variants as a technical artifact. Linkage disequilibrium might explain the correlated functional status among segregating V segments, but an unknown experimental factor could not be ruled out.

On this clone: This clone's antigen is unknown.

The cohort was made up of approximately 670 healthy bone marrow donors. At the time of sampling, all cohort members were nominally healthy, though unrecorded immune exposures were likely present. The donor tested CMV seronegative, placing the donor among the 352 seronegative members of the cohort. A peripheral blood sample was provided by each donor, and peripheral blood mononuclear cells were used for TCR beta sequencing. The Qiagen DNeasy Blood Extraction Kit was used to extract genomic DNA from the blood cell samples. The TCR was taken from a man under 40 in good health and CMV-seronegative. Sequencing used PBMCs. Rearrangement joined TRBV28 to TRBJ2-7, and TRBD1 matches 8 of the central bases. CDR3 loop: CASSSFFGTGRSSYEQYF. DNA sequence: TGTGCCAGCAGTTCCTTTTTCGGGACAGGCCGGAGCTCCTACGAGCAGTACTTC.